This T cell receptor (beta chain) was sequenced in a study of metastatic and nonmetastatic thyroid tumors. At the level of the study: For malignant and benign thyroid patients, tumor or nodule tissue and blood were the sources whose repertoires were compared.

TCRdb reprocessed the PCR reads via MiXCR. Of 30,000 to 40,000 clones in the sample, around 33% were seen once. Many counts were recorded for this clone. The same CDR3 also results from other DNA sequences found in this sample. The CDR3 contains 15 residues. J was trimmed by 3 bases and V by 5 bases; bases with no gene match: 8. From germline, CDR1 is WNHNN and CDR2 SYGVQD (reference sequence). Thyroid surgery was performed in patients who had received no treatment beforehand. The origin of this receptor is a female donor with papillary thyroid cancer or a benign thyroid nodule (not recorded which). Some clones in this sample may be carry-over from other donors' samples. The chain joins TRBV10-1 to TRBJ2-3, with 7 bases fitting TRBD2. The sequenced material came from tumor tissue. The CDR3 is CASSQSGIGTDTQYF. The CDR3 DNA is TGCGCCAGCAGTCAGAGCGGGATCGGAACAGATACGCAGTATTTT.